This T cell receptor (beta chain) was identified in a study of blood T cell repertoires in COVID-19. Study-wide background: The samples span acute and convalescent COVID-19 from the United States, Italy and Spain. T cells, B-cell-depleted T cells, or PBMCs provided the cDNA or gDNA that served as material.

Original processing methods: Scientists estimated how many nucleated cells there were by amplifying reference gene primers. Using immunoSEQ multiplex PCR, the repertoire was profiled, and TCRdb retains in-frame clones only, with some absent. V, J and clone size are those of that table, while D and trimming were read from the DNA. This table has 65,000 to 75,000 clones, 90% appearing once. The V end was cut by 5 bases, the J end by 0 bases, with 11 bases between. The CDR3 consists of 15 residues. CDR1 and CDR2 from the germline V gene are LNHDA and SQIVND (reference sequence). This clonotype was obtained from a man in his fifties or sixties with acute or convalescent COVID-19. The sequencing input was peripheral blood. The chain employs TRBV19 and TRBJ1-5; a weak D match, TRBD1 (6 bases). In DNA form, the CDR3 reads TGTGCCAGTAGTCGGCAGGGGATTAGCAATCAGCCCCAGCATTTT. Amino acid sequence: CASSRQGISNQPQHF.